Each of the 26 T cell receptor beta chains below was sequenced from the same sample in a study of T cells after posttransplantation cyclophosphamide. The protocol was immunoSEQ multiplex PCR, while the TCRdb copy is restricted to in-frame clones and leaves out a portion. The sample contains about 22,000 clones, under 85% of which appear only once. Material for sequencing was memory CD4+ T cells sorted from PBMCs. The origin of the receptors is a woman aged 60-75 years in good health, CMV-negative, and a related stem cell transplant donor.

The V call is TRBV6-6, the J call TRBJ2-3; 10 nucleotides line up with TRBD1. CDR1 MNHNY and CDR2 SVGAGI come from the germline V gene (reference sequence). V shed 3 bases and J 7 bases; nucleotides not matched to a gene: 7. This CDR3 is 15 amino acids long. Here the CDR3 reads CASSYHGTGENTQYF. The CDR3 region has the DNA TGTGCCAGCAGTTATCATGGGACAGGGGAAAATACGCAGTATTTT.

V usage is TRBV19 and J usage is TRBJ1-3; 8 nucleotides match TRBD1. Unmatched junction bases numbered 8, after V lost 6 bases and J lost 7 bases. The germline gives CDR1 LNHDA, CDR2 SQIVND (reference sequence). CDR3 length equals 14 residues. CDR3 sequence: CASSLGTGANTIYF. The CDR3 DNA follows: TGTGCCAGTAGCCTCGGGACAGGAGCTAACACCATATATTTT. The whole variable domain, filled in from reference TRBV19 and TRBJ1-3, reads DGGITQSPKYLFRKEGQNVTLSCEQNLNHDAMYWYRQDPGQGLRLIYYSQIVNDFQKGDIAEGYSVSREKKESFPLTVTSAQKNPTAFYLCASSLGTGANTIYFGEGSWLTVV.

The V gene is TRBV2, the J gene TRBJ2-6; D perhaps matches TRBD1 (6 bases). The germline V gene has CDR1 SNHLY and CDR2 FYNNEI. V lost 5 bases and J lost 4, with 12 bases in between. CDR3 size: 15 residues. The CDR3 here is CASSTGHPGANVLTF. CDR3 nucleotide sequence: TGTGCCAGCAGTACAGGGCATCCCGGGGCCAACGTCCTGACTTTC.

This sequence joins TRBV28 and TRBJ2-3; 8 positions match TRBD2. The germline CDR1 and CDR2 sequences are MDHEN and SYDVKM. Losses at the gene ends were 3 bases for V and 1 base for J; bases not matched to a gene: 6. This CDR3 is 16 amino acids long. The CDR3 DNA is TGTGCCAGCAGTTTCCGGGAGGGCCTAGGCACAGATACGCAGTATTTT. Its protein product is CASSFREGLGTDTQYF.

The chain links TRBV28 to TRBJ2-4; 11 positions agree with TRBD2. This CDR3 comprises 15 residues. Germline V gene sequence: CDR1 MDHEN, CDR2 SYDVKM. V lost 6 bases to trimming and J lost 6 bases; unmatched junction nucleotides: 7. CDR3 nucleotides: TGTGCCAGCAGACCCTATAGCGGGAGGGCAAACATTCAGTACTTC. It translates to CASRPYSGRANIQYF.

The CDR3 DNA is TGTGCCAGCTCACGACCGACAGGGACGGGTGAAAAACTGTTTTTT. It yields the protein CASSRPTGTGEKLFF. The J gene is TRBJ1-4, the V gene TRBV18; the match to TRBD1 covers 7 bases. From germline, CDR1 is KGHSH and CDR2 LQKENI. V lost 4 bases to trimming and J lost 7 bases; unmatched junction nucleotides: 9. This CDR3 comprises 15 residues. Together with reference TRBV18 and TRBJ1-4, the CDR3 gives the full variable domain: NAGVMQNPRHLVRRRGQEARLRCSPMKGHSHVYWYRQLPEEGLKFMVYLQKENIIDESGMPKERFSAEFPKEGPSILRIQQVVRGDSAAYFCASSRPTGTGEKLFFGSGTQLSVL.

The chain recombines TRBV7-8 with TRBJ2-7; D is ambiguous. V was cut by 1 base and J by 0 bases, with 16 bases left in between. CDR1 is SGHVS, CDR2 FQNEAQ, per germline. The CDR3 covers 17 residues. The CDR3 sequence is CASSLDRAFISSYEQYF. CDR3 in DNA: TGTGCCAGCAGCTTAGACCGAGCCTTTATAAGCTCCTACGAGCAGTACTTC.

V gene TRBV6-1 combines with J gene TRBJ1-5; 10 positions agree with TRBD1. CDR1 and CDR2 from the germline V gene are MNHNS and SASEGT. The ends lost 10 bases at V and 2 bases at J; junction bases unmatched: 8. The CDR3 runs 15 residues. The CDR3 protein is CATTSGTGGNQPQHF. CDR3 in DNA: TGTGCCACTACGTCTGGGACAGGGGGCAATCAGCCCCAGCATTTT.

The CDR3 is CASSPQSREGTQYF. The CDR3 nucleotides read TGTGCCAGCAGCCCCCAGAGCCGAGAGGGGACCCAGTACTTC. The chain carries TRBV7-2 and TRBJ2-5, with D tentatively TRBD2 (5 bases). Germline V CDR1 and CDR2: SGHTA, FQGNSA. The CDR3 has 14 amino acids. Trimming shortened V by 5 bases and J by 7 bases, and 17 bases separated the two germline ends.

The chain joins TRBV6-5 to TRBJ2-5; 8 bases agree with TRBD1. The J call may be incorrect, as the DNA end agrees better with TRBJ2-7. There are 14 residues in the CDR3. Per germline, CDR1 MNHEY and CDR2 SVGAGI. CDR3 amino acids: CASSYGQGAYEQYF. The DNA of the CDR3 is TGTGCCAGCAGTTACGGACAGGGAGCCTACGAGCAGTACTTC.

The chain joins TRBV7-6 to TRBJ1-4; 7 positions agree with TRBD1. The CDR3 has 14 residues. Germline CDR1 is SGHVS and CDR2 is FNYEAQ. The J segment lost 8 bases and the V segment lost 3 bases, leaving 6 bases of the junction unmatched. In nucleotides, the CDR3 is TGTGCCAGCAGCTTGACAGGGCGGAGAGAAAAACTGTTTTTT. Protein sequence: CASSLTGRREKLFF.

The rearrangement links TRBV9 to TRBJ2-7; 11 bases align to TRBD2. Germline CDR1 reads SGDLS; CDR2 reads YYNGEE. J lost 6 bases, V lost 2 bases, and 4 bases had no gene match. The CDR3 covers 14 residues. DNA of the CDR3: TGTGCCAGCAGCGTCGGGACTAGCGGAGGCGAGCAGTACTTC. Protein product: CASSVGTSGGEQYF.

This CDR3 reads CASSQVFNTGELFF. The CDR3 DNA reads as TGTGCCAGCAGTCAGGTTTTTAACACCGGGGAGCTGTTTTTT. The chain has TRBV6-6 and TRBJ2-2; D remains unclear. Trimming removed 5 bases from V and 2 bases from J, with 9 bases in between. Germline CDR1 and CDR2: MNHNY and SVGAGI (reference sequence). The CDR3 totals 14 residues.

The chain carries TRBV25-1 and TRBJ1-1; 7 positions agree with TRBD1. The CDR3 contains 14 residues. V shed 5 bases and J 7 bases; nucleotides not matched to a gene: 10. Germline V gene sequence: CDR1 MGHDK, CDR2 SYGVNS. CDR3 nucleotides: TGTGCCAGCAGTCCGCTAGGGGACAGCCTTGAAGCTTTCTTT. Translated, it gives CASSPLGDSLEAFF.

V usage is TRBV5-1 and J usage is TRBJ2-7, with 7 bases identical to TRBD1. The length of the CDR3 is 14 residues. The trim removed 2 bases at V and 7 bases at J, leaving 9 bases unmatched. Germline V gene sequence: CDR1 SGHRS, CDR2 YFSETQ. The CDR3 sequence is CASSFSQGFGEQYF. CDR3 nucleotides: TGCGCCAGCAGCTTCTCACAGGGGTTCGGGGAGCAGTACTTC.

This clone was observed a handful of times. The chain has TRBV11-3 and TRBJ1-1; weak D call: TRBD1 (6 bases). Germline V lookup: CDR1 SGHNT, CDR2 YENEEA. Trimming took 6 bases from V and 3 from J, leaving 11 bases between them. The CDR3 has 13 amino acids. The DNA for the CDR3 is TGTGCCAGCAGTGTAAACAGGGACACTGAAGCTTTCTTT. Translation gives CASSVNRDTEAFF.

Here the CDR3 reads CASSPEAGRRTGELFF. DNA of the CDR3: TGTGCCAGCAGCCCAGAGGCAGGGCGACGAACCGGGGAGCTGTTTTTT. The gene calls are TRBV9 and TRBJ2-2; D might be TRBD1 (5 bases). The CDR3 loop spans 16 amino acids. The V end was cut by 4 bases, the J end by 5 bases, with 18 bases between. Germline CDR1 and CDR2: SGDLS and YYNGEE. Complete variable domain (other parts from reference TRBV9 and TRBJ2-2): DSGVTQTPKHLITATGQRVTLRCSPRSGDLSVYWYQQSLDQGLQFLIQYYNGEERAKGNILERFSAQQFPDLHSELNLSSLELGDSALYFCASSPEAGRRTGELFFGEGSRLTVL.

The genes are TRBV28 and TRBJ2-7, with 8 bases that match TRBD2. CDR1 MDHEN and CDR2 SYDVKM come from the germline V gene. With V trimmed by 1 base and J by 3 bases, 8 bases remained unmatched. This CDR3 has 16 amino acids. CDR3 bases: TGTGCCAGCAGTTTATCCCCCTCGGCGGGAGGCTACGAGCAGTACTTC. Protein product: CASSLSPSAGGYEQYF.

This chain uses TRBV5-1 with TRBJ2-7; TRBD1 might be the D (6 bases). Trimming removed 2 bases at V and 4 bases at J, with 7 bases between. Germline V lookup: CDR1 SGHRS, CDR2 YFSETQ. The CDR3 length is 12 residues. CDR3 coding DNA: TGCGCCAGCAGCTTACAGGGATACGAGCAGTACTTC. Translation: CASSLQGYEQYF.

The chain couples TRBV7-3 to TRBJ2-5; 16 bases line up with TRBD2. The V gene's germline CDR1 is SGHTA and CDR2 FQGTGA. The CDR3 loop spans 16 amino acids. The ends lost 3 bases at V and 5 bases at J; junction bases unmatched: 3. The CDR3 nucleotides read TGTGCCAGCAGCTTGGGACTAGCGGGGGGGCTGGAGACCCAGTACTTC. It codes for CASSLGLAGGLETQYF.

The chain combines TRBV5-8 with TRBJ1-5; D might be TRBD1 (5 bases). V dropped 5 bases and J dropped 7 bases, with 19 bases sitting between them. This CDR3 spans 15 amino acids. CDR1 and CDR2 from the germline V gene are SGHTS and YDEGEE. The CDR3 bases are TGTGCCAGCAGAACGGGACCCCAAGGGAGGCAGCCCCAGCATTTT. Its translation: CASRTGPQGRQPQHF.

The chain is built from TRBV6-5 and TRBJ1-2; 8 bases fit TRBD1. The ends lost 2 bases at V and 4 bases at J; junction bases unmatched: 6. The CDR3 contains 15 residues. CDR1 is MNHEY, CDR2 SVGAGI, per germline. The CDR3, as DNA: TGTGCCAGCAGTTACGGGCAGGGGGCGATCTATGGCTACACCTTC. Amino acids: CASSYGQGAIYGYTF.

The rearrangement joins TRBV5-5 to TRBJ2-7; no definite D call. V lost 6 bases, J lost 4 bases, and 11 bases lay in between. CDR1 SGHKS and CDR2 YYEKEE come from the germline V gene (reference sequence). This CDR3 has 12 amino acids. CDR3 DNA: TGTGCCAGCACCGCAGACTTTTACGAGCAGTACTTC. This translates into CASTADFYEQYF.

In DNA form, the CDR3 reads TGTGCCTGGAGTGTAGGTCAGGGCTCGGAGAGCAATCAGCCCCAGCATTTT. It codes for CAWSVGQGSESNQPQHF. The rearrangement uses TRBV30 and TRBJ1-5, with D possibly matching TRBD1 (5 bases). The V gene lost 0 bases and the J gene lost 1 base, with 16 bases spanning the gap. Per germline, CDR1 GTSNPN and CDR2 SVGIG (reference sequence). The CDR3 is 17 amino acids. The complete variable domain, with remaining parts taken from reference TRBV30 and TRBJ1-5, reads SQTIHQWPATLVQPVGSPLSLECTVEGTSNPNLYWYRQAAGRGLQLLFYSVGIGQISSEVPQNLSASRPQDRQFILSSKKLLLSDSGFYLCAWSVGQGSESNQPQHFGDGTRLSIL.

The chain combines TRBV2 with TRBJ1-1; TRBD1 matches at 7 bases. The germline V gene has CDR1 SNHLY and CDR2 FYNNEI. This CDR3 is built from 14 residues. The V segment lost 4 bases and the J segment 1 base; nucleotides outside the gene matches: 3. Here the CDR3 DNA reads TGTGCCAGCAGTGTAAGGGGGCCGAACACTGAAGCTTTCTTT. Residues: CASSVRGPNTEAFF.

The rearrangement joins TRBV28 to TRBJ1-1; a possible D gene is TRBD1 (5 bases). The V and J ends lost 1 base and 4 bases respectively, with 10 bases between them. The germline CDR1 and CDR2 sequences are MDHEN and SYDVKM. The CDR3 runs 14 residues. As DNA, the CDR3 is TGTGCCAGCAGTTTATCAGGGTTGGGCACTGAAGCTTTCTTT. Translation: CASSLSGLGTEAFF.